Listed below are T cell receptor beta chains from one sample, sequenced in a study of cytomegalovirus exposure and HLA in healthy donors. TCRdb's table, derived via immunoSEQ multiplex PCR, lists solely in-frame clones and lacks some. The profile shows around 150,000 clones, approximately 71% of them singletons. Sequencing was done on a sample of PBMCs. The origin of the receptors is a male donor in good health and CMV-seronegative. The CDR3 runs from the conserved cysteine through the conserved F or W. Fields, in order: clone size, D gene, J gene, V gene, CDR3 DNA, CDR3 protein. A D gene is named only where the DNA matches it firmly. Clone size, where shown, is once, few, many, or a class for clones that have expanded.

clone size: -
D gene: -
J gene: TRBJ1-5
V gene: TRBV4-1
CDR3 DNA: TGCGCCAGCGGTCACCCCAGGGACACCTTGGAGCCCCAGCATTTT
CDR3 protein: CASGHPRDTLEPQHF

clone size: few
D gene: TRBD2
J gene: TRBJ2-7
V gene: TRBV11-2
CDR3 DNA: TGTGCCAGCAGCTTGGGGACGGGACTATCGAACTACGAGCAGTACTTC
CDR3 protein: CASSLGTGLSNYEQYF

clone size: -
D gene: -
J gene: TRBJ1-5
V gene: TRBV6-1
CDR3 DNA: TGTGCCAGCAGCAATGAGGGTCGGTTCAATCAGCCCCAGCATTTT
CDR3 protein: CASSNEGRFNQPQHF

clone size: -
D gene: -
J gene: TRBJ1-1
V gene: TRBV19
CDR3 DNA: TGTGCCAGCCGAGTCACAGGGCTGAACACTGAAGCTTTCTTT
CDR3 protein: CASRVTGLNTEAFF

clone size: -
D gene: TRBD2
J gene: TRBJ2-7
V gene: TRBV27
CDR3 DNA: TGTGCCAGCAGACGAATAGCGGGAGGCACATACGAGCAGTACTTC
CDR3 protein: CASRRIAGGTYEQYF

clone size: -
D gene: -
J gene: TRBJ2-7
V gene: TRBV6-5
CDR3 DNA: TGTGCCAGCAGTAGCCAGGGAGGGGGCTACGAGCAGTACTTC
CDR3 protein: CASSSQGGGYEQYF

clone size: -
D gene: TRBD2
J gene: TRBJ2-7
V gene: TRBV18
CDR3 DNA: TGTGCCAGCTCCCCCGGGACTAGCGGGTTATACGAGCAGTACTTC
CDR3 protein: CASSPGTSGLYEQYF

clone size: -
D gene: -
J gene: TRBJ2-7
V gene: TRBV7-9
CDR3 DNA: TGTGCCAGCAGCCCCGACCCAGAGGCGGGTGCCTCCTACGAGCAGTACTTC
CDR3 protein: CASSPDPEAGASYEQYF

clone size: -
D gene: TRBD2
J gene: TRBJ2-1
V gene: TRBV30
CDR3 DNA: TGTGCCTGGATAGCGGGAGGGTTTGGTGAGCAGTTCTTC
CDR3 protein: CAWIAGGFGEQFF

clone size: -
D gene: -
J gene: TRBJ1-6
V gene: TRBV30
CDR3 DNA: TGTGCCTGGACTCCGGGACATTTTAATTCACCCCTCCACTTT
CDR3 protein: CAWTPGHFNSPLHF

clone size: once
D gene: -
J gene: TRBJ1-4
V gene: TRBV6-5
CDR3 DNA: TGTGCCAGCAGAGAACAGGGTCGGACTGAAAAACTGTTTTTT
CDR3 protein: CASREQGRTEKLFF